Below, 32 T cell receptor beta chains from the same sample are listed, as sequenced in a study of blood T cell repertoires in COVID-19. Measured with immunoSEQ multiplex PCR; TCRdb has only the in-frame clones, and not every one. The sample lists over 30,000 clones, over 60% seen once, with roughly 17% in the top ten. Source material: peripheral blood. The source is a human donor in a cohort sampled during active COVID-19.

This chain links TRBV7-9 with TRBJ2-5; 9 bases agree with TRBD2. V lost 2 bases to trimming and J lost 5 bases; unmatched junction nucleotides: 9. Looked up from germline, CDR1 is SEHNR and CDR2 is FQNEAQ (reference sequence). The length of the CDR3 is 16 residues. CDR3 region: CASSLWGSGRSETQYF. Written as DNA, the CDR3 is TGTGCCAGCAGCTTATGGGGTAGCGGGAGAAGTGAGACCCAGTACTTC. Full variable domain (outside the CDR3, taken from reference TRBV7-9 and TRBJ2-5): DTGVSQNPRHKITKRGQNVTFRCDPISEHNRLYWYRQTLGQGPEFLTYFQNEAQLEKSRLLSDRFSAERPKGSFSTLEIQRTEQGDSAMYLCASSLWGSGRSETQYFGPGTRLLVL.

This clone occurred many times. J is TRBJ1-6 and V is TRBV5-4; no clear D. Germline CDR1 and CDR2: SGHNT and YYREEE (reference sequence). The CDR3 length is 12 residues. Trimming shortened V by 1 base and J by 16 bases, and 12 bases separated the two germline ends. In DNA, the CDR3 is TGTGCCAGCAGCTTGAACAGCCAAAAGCTCCACTTT. This gives the protein CASSLNSQKLHF.

This clone showed up just a few times. The chain couples TRBV7-8 to TRBJ2-7, with a tentative D call TRBD2 (7 bases). The CDR3 is 14 amino acids. Trimming pared 2 bases from V and 5 bases from J, leaving 13 bases between. Germline CDR1 reads SGHVS; CDR2 reads FQNEAQ. CDR3 sequence: CASSLLGGGNEQYF. CDR3 nucleotides: TGTGCCAGCAGCTTATTAGGGGGGGGAAACGAGCAGTACTTC.

The V call is TRBV7-6, the J call TRBJ2-3; 8 positions match TRBD2. This CDR3 spans 16 amino acids. The V and J ends lost 2 bases and 4 bases, in that order; junction bases with no gene match: 8. Germline CDR1 reads SGHVS; CDR2 reads FNYEAQ. CDR3 in amino acids: CASSLSPSGRPDTQYF. The CDR3 nucleotides read TGTGCCAGCAGCTTAAGTCCGAGCGGGAGACCAGATACGCAGTATTTT. Full variable domain (remainder filled in from reference TRBV7-6 and TRBJ2-3): GAGVSQSPRYKVTKRGQDVALRCDPISGHVSLYWYRQALGQGPEFLTYFNYEAQQDKSGLPNDRFSAERPEGSISTLTIQRTEQRDSAMYRCASSLSPSGRPDTQYFGPGTRLTVL.

V and J are TRBV7-2 and TRBJ2-5; no clear D gene. The CDR3 consists of 13 residues. Germline V CDR1 and CDR2: SGHTA, FQGNSA. V was cut by 1 base and J by 5 bases, with 8 bases left in between. The CDR3 here is CASSLGSWETQYF. The CDR3 region has the DNA TGTGCCAGCAGCTTAGGCAGTTGGGAGACCCAGTACTTC.

This clone was counted between two and nine times. This rearrangement joins TRBV5-1 to TRBJ2-3; TRBD1 matches 10 bases. The CDR3 extends over 14 amino acids. Per the germline V gene, CDR1 is SGHRS and CDR2 is YFSETQ. J lost 4 bases, V lost 4 bases, and 3 bases had no gene match. CDR3 amino acids: CASSLGQGADTQYF. The CDR3 DNA is TGCGCCAGCAGCCTCGGACAGGGGGCAGATACGCAGTATTTT.

The chain uses TRBV10-3 and TRBJ2-3; TRBD2 matches at 10 bases. The CDR3 is made up of 18 amino acids. Looked up from germline, CDR1 is ENHRY and CDR2 is SYGVKD. V lost 4 bases to trimming and J lost 1 base; unmatched junction nucleotides: 11. The CDR3 protein is CAISAPFTSGVGTDTQYF. The CDR3 coding sequence is TGTGCCATCAGTGCTCCCTTTACTAGCGGGGTGGGCACAGATACGCAGTATTTT.

The CDR3 protein is CASSLYGPWEQYF. CDR3 DNA: TGTGCCAGCAGCTTATATGGCCCCTGGGAGCAGTACTTC. The chain carries TRBV13 and TRBJ2-7; unclear D gene. The germline V and J ends were trimmed by 2 bases and 7 bases, with 12 bases remaining between them. The CDR3 loop spans 13 amino acids. Germline V gives CDR1 PRHDT, CDR2 FYEKMQ (reference sequence).

V usage is TRBV28 and J usage is TRBJ2-5; TRBD2 agrees at 15 bases. CDR1 is MDHEN, CDR2 SYDVKM, per germline. The CDR3 is 18 amino acids. The trim removed 4 bases at V and 4 bases at J, leaving 10 bases unmatched. The chain's CDR3 is CASSSWTSGGAVGETQYF. CDR3 nucleotides: TGTGCCAGCAGTTCCTGGACTAGCGGGGGGGCGGTTGGAGAGACCCAGTACTTC.

The V gene is TRBV9, the J gene TRBJ1-1; the match to TRBD1 covers 7 bases. The CDR3 sequence is 15 residues long. Germline-derived CDR1 and CDR2 are SGDLS and YYNGEE. V dropped 3 bases and J dropped 0; count of bases not matched to a gene: 5. In DNA, the CDR3 is TGTGCCAGCAGCGACCGACAGGGCGTGAACACTGAAGCTTTCTTT. Its translation is CASSDRQGVNTEAFF.

The rearrangement uses TRBV7-9 and TRBJ2-7; 8 bases align to TRBD2. Germline assignment: CDR1 SEHNR and CDR2 FQNEAQ (reference sequence). V trimming: 3 bases; J trimming: 5 bases; junction bases outside the gene matches: 9. The CDR3 has 15 amino acids. The CDR3 bases are TGTGCCAGCAGCTTGGCGTTAGCGGGGAGAAACGAGCAGTACTTC. This codes for CASSLALAGRNEQYF.

The chain uses TRBV5-4 and TRBJ1-1; no clear D gene. The CDR3 has 14 residues. CDR1 and CDR2 from the germline V gene are SGHNT and YYREEE (reference sequence). V lost 5 bases and J lost 7, with 18 bases in between. The CDR3 sequence is CASSPTYGRVEAFF. DNA of the CDR3: TGTGCCAGCAGTCCTACCTATGGCCGGGTTGAAGCTTTCTTT.

The genes are TRBV2 and TRBJ2-3; D might be TRBD1 (5 bases). Germline CDR1 SNHLY, CDR2 FYNNEI. This CDR3 comprises 13 residues. Trimming left V 6 bases short and J 2 bases short, with 9 bases between. CDR3: CASRRQTTDTQYF. In nucleotides, the CDR3 is TGTGCCAGCAGGAGACAGACCACAGATACGCAGTATTTT. The full variable domain, in which reference TRBV2 and TRBJ2-3 provide the parts outside the CDR3, is EPEVTQTPSHQVTQMGQEVILRCVPISNHLYFYWYRQILGQKVEFLVSFYNNEISEKSEIFDDQFSVERPDGSNFTLKIRSTKLEDSAMYFCASRRQTTDTQYFGPGTRLTVL.

The gene calls are TRBV15 and TRBJ2-3; TRBD2 matches 9 bases. The CDR3 runs to 15 residues. The V gene end was trimmed by 1 base and the J gene end by 6 bases; junction bases not matched to a gene: 5. CDR1 and CDR2 (germline): LNHNV, YYDKDF (reference sequence). As DNA, the CDR3 is TGTGCCACCAGCAGAGCAGCGGGGGGTGTCGATACGCAGTATTTT. Protein sequence: CATSRAAGGVDTQYF.

This clone has a single count. The chain links TRBV30 to TRBJ1-5; tentatively, D is TRBD1 (5 bases). The CDR3 covers 17 residues. Germline V gene data show CDR1 as GTSNPN and CDR2 as SVGIG (reference sequence). Trimming removed 2 bases at V and 2 bases at J, with 19 bases between. The CDR3: CAWSPPGGTGGNQPQHF. CDR3 nucleotides: TGTGCCTGGAGTCCTCCGGGAGGGACGGGTGGCAATCAGCCCCAGCATTTT. The full variable domain, with the rest looked up from reference TRBV30 and TRBJ1-5, is SQTIHQWPATLVQPVGSPLSLECTVEGTSNPNLYWYRQAAGRGLQLLFYSVGIGQISSEVPQNLSASRPQDRQFILSSKKLLLSDSGFYLCAWSPPGGTGGNQPQHFGDGTRLSIL.

This clone appeared once. This chain connects TRBV11-2 to TRBJ2-2; the match to TRBD2 covers 11 bases. Germline-derived CDR1 and CDR2 are SGHAT and FQNNGV. V was pared by 3 bases and J by 4 bases, with 1 base of the junction left unmatched. The CDR3 sequence is 15 residues long. The CDR3 bases are TGTGCCAGCAGCTTCCTAGCGGGGGGCACCGGGGAGCTGTTTTTT. Translating it yields CASSFLAGGTGELFF. The full variable domain, rest sourced from reference TRBV11-2 and TRBJ2-2, is EAGVAQSPRYKIIEKRQSVAFWCNPISGHATLYWYQQILGQGPKLLIQFQNNGVVDDSQLPKDRFSAERLKGVDSTLKIQPAKLEDSAVYLCASSFLAGGTGELFFGEGSRLTVL.

This clone has just one count. V and J are TRBV5-1 and TRBJ2-5, with a possible D match to TRBD1 (8 bases). Per the germline V gene, CDR1 is SGHRS and CDR2 is YFSETQ. The CDR3 is 15 residues long. Trimming shortened V by 9 bases and J by 2 bases, and 20 bases separated the two germline ends. CDR3 coding DNA: TGCGCCACCCAAGGACAGGGACTAAAACAAGAGACCCAGTACTTC. It encodes CATQGQGLKQETQYF.

The V and J genes are TRBV27 and TRBJ1-1, with D perhaps matching TRBD1 (5 bases). This CDR3 is 14 amino acids long. Germline V gene lookup returns CDR1 MNHEY and CDR2 SMNVEV (reference sequence). V was clipped by 0 bases and J by 0 bases, with 5 bases between them. The CDR3 loop is CASSLSRVNTEAFF. The DNA for the CDR3 is TGTGCCAGCAGTTTATCCAGGGTGAACACTGAAGCTTTCTTT.

This rearrangement joins TRBV6-1 to TRBJ2-4; 8 nucleotides agree with TRBD1. The CDR3 is made up of 17 amino acids. Germline-derived CDR1 and CDR2 are MNHNS and SASEGT. V was clipped by 1 base and J by 3 bases; unmatched bases: 8. This CDR3 reads CASSEVGTGRVKNIQYF. The CDR3 bases are TGTGCCAGCAGTGAAGTGGGGACAGGTCGAGTCAAAAACATTCAGTACTTC.

In this sample, this clone turned up a few times. The chain is built from TRBV6-2 or TRBV6-3 and TRBJ2-7; D might be TRBD1 (5 bases). The CDR3 totals 12 residues. CDR1 and CDR2 (germline): MNHEY, SVGEGT. V gave up 5 bases and J gave up 4 bases, with 9 bases separating them. The CDR3 nucleotides read TGTGCCAGCAGTGCCGACAGTTACGAGCAGTACTTC. Translation gives CASSADSYEQYF.

This CDR3 reads CASSVVERGPYNEQFF. The CDR3, as DNA: TGTGCCAGCAGCGTAGTGGAGCGGGGCCCCTACAATGAGCAGTTCTTC. This chain uses TRBV9 with TRBJ2-1; 7 bases map to TRBD2. Germline CDR1 reads SGDLS; CDR2 reads YYNGEE. This CDR3 region has 16 residues. V shed 0 bases, J shed 2 bases, and the junction held 5 bases outside the gene matches.

This clone was detected only once. The CDR3, as DNA: TGTGCCTGGAGTAAAGGACTAGCGGGAGATACGCAGTATTTT. Encoded protein: CAWSKGLAGDTQYF. The chain links TRBV30 to TRBJ2-3, with 11 nucleotides matching TRBD2. The germline gives CDR1 GTSNPN, CDR2 SVGIG (reference sequence). The CDR3 has 14 residues. With V trimmed by 2 bases and J by 5 bases, 3 bases remained unmatched. The full variable domain, in which reference TRBV30 and TRBJ2-3 provide the parts outside the CDR3, is SQTIHQWPATLVQPVGSPLSLECTVEGTSNPNLYWYRQAAGRGLQLLFYSVGIGQISSEVPQNLSASRPQDRQFILSSKKLLLSDSGFYLCAWSKGLAGDTQYFGPGTRLTVL.

This clone was detected only a few times. This rearrangement joins TRBV24-1 to TRBJ2-3, with 10 bases identical to TRBD2. This CDR3 is 19 amino acids long. Germline assignment: CDR1 KGHDR and CDR2 SFDVKD. Trimming took 2 bases from V and 3 from J; bases not matched to a gene: 13. In DNA, the CDR3 is TGTGCCACCAGTGATTCAGGCCCTAGCGGGGGCGGGGGAACAGATACGCAGTATTTT. Translation gives CATSDSGPSGGGGTDTQYF.

The chain links TRBV11-2 to TRBJ2-5; a weak D match, TRBD1 (6 bases). Germline V gives CDR1 SGHAT, CDR2 FQNNGV. Trimming cost V 1 base and J 2 bases, with 8 bases left between them. CDR3 length: 14 amino acids. The CDR3 protein is CASSLVGQQETQYF. The CDR3 DNA reads as TGTGCCAGCAGCTTAGTAGGACAGCAAGAGACCCAGTACTTC.

The chain employs TRBV5-1 and TRBJ1-4, with 9 bases that match TRBD1. Germline V gene sequence: CDR1 SGHRS, CDR2 YFSETQ. The CDR3 sequence is 16 residues long. The trim removed 2 bases at V and 1 base at J, leaving 3 bases unmatched. CDR3 sequence (DNA): TGCGCCAGCAGCTTCGAGGGACAGGGAACTAATGAAAAACTGTTTTTT. This translates into CASSFEGQGTNEKLFF.

This chain uses TRBV10-3 with TRBJ1-2; D possibly corresponds to TRBD1 (5 bases). Germline CDR1 and CDR2: ENHRY and SYGVKD. The length of the CDR3 is 15 residues. V lost 2 bases, J lost 7 bases, and 17 bases lay in between. The CDR3 DNA reads TGTGCCATCAGTGAGGGTATTGGACCGGGACTTGGCTACACCTTC. Translating it yields CAISEGIGPGLGYTF.

The chain has TRBV28 and TRBJ2-1, with 9 positions matching TRBD1. The CDR3 is 15 residues long. Trimming cost V 8 bases and J 2 bases; bases outside gene matches: 7. Germline CDR1 and CDR2: MDHEN and SYDVKM. The CDR3 here is CASRDRDRAYNEQFF. CDR3 sequence (DNA): TGTGCCAGCCGCGACCGGGACAGGGCCTACAATGAGCAGTTCTTC.

V is TRBV3-1 (or the pseudogene TRBV3-2) and J is TRBJ2-1; TRBD1 is a possible D gene (7 bases). CDR1 is LGHDT, CDR2 YNNKEL, per germline (reference sequence). Trimming removed 4 bases at V and 4 bases at J, with 14 bases between. The CDR3 spans 15 residues. The CDR3 region has the DNA TGTGCCAGCAGCCCGGGGGAACAGGGGTACAATGAGCAGTTCTTC. Translation gives CASSPGEQGYNEQFF.

The chain joins TRBV5-5 to TRBJ2-5; TRBD2 matches 11 bases. The CDR3 has 17 amino acids. CDR1 SGHKS and CDR2 YYEKEE come from the germline V gene (reference sequence). Trimming took 5 bases from V and 1 from J; bases not matched to a gene: 10. CDR3 DNA: TGTGCCAGCAGTCAGAATAGCGGGGGGGTAGTCCAAGAGACCCAGTACTTC. Protein product: CASSQNSGGVVQETQYF.

Only a few counts were recorded for this clone. This chain connects TRBV7-2 to TRBJ1-2; possible D gene TRBD1, 5 bases. Germline V CDR1 and CDR2: SGHTA, FQGNSA. The length of the CDR3 is 13 residues. Trimming took off 3 bases at V and 6 bases at J, with 11 bases between the two ends. The CDR3 reads CASSFQGGDGYTF. The CDR3 DNA reads TGTGCCAGCAGCTTCCAGGGCGGGGATGGCTACACCTTC.

V and J are TRBV12-3 or TRBV12-4 and TRBJ1-5, with D perhaps TRBD1 (5 bases). The germline V and J ends were trimmed by 6 bases and 4 bases, with 10 bases remaining between them. This CDR3 is built from 13 residues. The CDR3 DNA is TGTGCCAGCAGCCGCGACAGTAATCAGCCCCAGCATTTT. This translates into CASSRDSNQPQHF.

The rearrangement links TRBV2 to TRBJ1-3, with D possibly matching TRBD1 (6 bases). There are 14 residues in the CDR3. Trimming removed 5 bases from V and 2 bases from J, with 10 bases in between. CDR1 and CDR2 from the germline V gene are SNHLY and FYNNEI. The CDR3 is CASSTGNPGNTIYF. CDR3 nucleotide sequence: TGTGCCAGCAGTACAGGGAACCCTGGAAACACCATATATTTT.